Presented here are 16 T cell receptor beta chains from one specimen sequenced in a study of shared clonotypes between healthy human individuals. Using immunoSEQ multiplex PCR, the repertoire was profiled, and TCRdb retains in-frame clones only, with some absent. The data show 550,000 to 850,000 clones, around 67% seen once. Sample: memory CD4+ T cells sorted from blood. Subset denoted: CD45RA-negative fraction. These receptors came from a woman in her twenties or thirties in good health.

The rearrangement uses TRBV11-2 and TRBJ1-4; D is undetermined. Germline V gives CDR1 SGHAT, CDR2 FQNNGV. The CDR3 has 17 amino acids. Trimming shortened V by 5 bases and J by 7 bases, and 23 bases separated the two germline ends. As DNA, the CDR3 is TGTGCCAGCAGCCCCTTCCAACTACTACGCCGGACTGAAAAACTGTTTTTT. Its translation: CASSPFQLLRRTEKLFF.

The V call is TRBV27, the J call TRBJ2-1; 11 nucleotides match TRBD2. Losses at the gene ends were 6 bases for V and 1 base for J; bases not matched to a gene: 5. This CDR3 comprises 16 residues. Germline V gives CDR1 MNHEY, CDR2 SMNVEV (reference sequence). The CDR3: CASRQTSGISYNEQFF. CDR3 in DNA: TGTGCCAGCAGGCAGACTAGCGGGATTTCCTACAATGAGCAGTTCTTC.

The chain joins TRBV5-4 to TRBJ1-1; tentatively, D is TRBD1 (6 bases). Germline V gene data show CDR1 as SGHNT and CDR2 as YYREEE (reference sequence). CDR3 length: 14 residues. V was clipped by 2 bases and J by 0 bases, with 8 bases between them. The DNA for the CDR3 is TGTGCCAGCAGCTTAGACAGGATGAACACTGAAGCTTTCTTT. This codes for CASSLDRMNTEAFF. Drawing the rest from reference TRBV5-4 and TRBJ1-1, the complete variable domain is ETGVTQSPTHLIKTRGQQVTLRCSSQSGHNTVSWYQQALGQGPQFIFQYYREEENGRGNFPPRFSGLQFPNYSSELNVNALELDDSALYLCASSLDRMNTEAFFGQGTRLTVV.

This rearrangement joins TRBV11-2 to TRBJ2-5; weak D call: TRBD1 (5 bases). Germline V gives CDR1 SGHAT, CDR2 FQNNGV. CDR3 length equals 13 residues. Trimming removed 8 bases at V and 5 bases at J, with 15 bases between. The DNA of the CDR3 is TGTGCCAGCGGTGTTGACAGTGTGGAGACCCAGTACTTC. The encoded protein is CASGVDSVETQYF. The full variable domain, with the rest looked up from reference TRBV11-2 and TRBJ2-5, is EAGVAQSPRYKIIEKRQSVAFWCNPISGHATLYWYQQILGQGPKLLIQFQNNGVVDDSQLPKDRFSAERLKGVDSTLKIQPAKLEDSAVYLCASGVDSVETQYFGPGTRLLVL.

The genes are TRBV5-4 and TRBJ2-2, with 14 bases that match TRBD2. Germline lookup yields CDR1 SGHNT and CDR2 YYREEE (reference sequence). CDR3 length: 18 amino acids. V lost 4 bases and J lost 4; bases outside the gene matches: 9. The CDR3 sequence is CASSPGTSGRRGTGELFF. The DNA for the CDR3 is TGTGCCAGCAGCCCAGGGACTAGCGGGAGAAGAGGCACCGGGGAGCTGTTTTTT.

The V call is TRBV13, the J call TRBJ2-7, with 11 bases fitting TRBD2. Germline trimming cut 5 bases from V and 2 bases from J; bases unmatched to any gene: 5. The germline CDR1 and CDR2 sequences are PRHDT and FYEKMQ (reference sequence). This CDR3 spans 15 amino acids. This chain's CDR3 is CASSGRLAGTYEQYF. The DNA of the CDR3 is TGTGCCAGCAGCGGAAGACTAGCGGGGACCTACGAGCAGTACTTC.

The V gene is TRBV10-1, the J gene TRBJ1-5; the match to TRBD1 covers 9 bases. Germline V gene sequence: CDR1 WNHNN, CDR2 SYGVQD (reference sequence). This CDR3 is 17 amino acids long. V gave up 6 bases and J gave up 3 bases; unmatched junction bases: 12. CDR3 coding DNA: TGCGCCAGCAGAATCCCCCCGGGACAGGGTCACAATCAGCCCCAGCATTTT. As protein: CASRIPPGQGHNQPQHF.

The V gene is TRBV14, the J gene TRBJ2-1, with 7 bases that match TRBD2. This CDR3 is built from 15 residues. In germline, CDR1 is SGHDN, CDR2 FVKESK. The junction had 5 bases not matched to a gene; V was cut back by 3 bases and J by 3 bases. The CDR3 region has the DNA TGTGCCAGCAGCCACCGGGACTACCTCTACAATGAGCAGTTCTTC. Amino acid sequence: CASSHRDYLYNEQFF.

The V and J genes are TRBV27 and TRBJ1-2; D is possibly TRBD1 (5 bases). V was clipped by 3 bases and J by 0 bases, with 11 bases between them. The germline CDR1 and CDR2 sequences are MNHEY and SMNVEV (reference sequence). The CDR3 consists of 15 residues. In DNA, the CDR3 is TGTGCCAGCAGTTTTGTGGGGGGGGCTAACTATGGCTACACCTTC. This codes for CASSFVGGANYGYTF.

The J gene is TRBJ1-1, the V gene TRBV6-6; D uncertain. V lost 7 bases and J 0 bases, leaving 15 bases between the germline ends. Germline-derived CDR1 and CDR2 are MNHNY and SVGAGI (reference sequence). The CDR3 covers 15 residues. In DNA, the CDR3 is TGTGCCAGCAACAGATTACGCGTGATGAACACTGAAGCTTTCTTT. Protein: CASNRLRVMNTEAFF.

The rearrangement joins TRBV10-1 to TRBJ1-1, with D hard to call. Trimming pared 4 bases from V and 1 base from J, leaving 7 bases between. Looked up from germline, CDR1 is WNHNN and CDR2 is SYGVQD (reference sequence). The CDR3 is made up of 13 amino acids. CDR3 nucleotide sequence: TGCGCCAGCAGTGCTCAAGGGAACACTGAAGCTTTCTTT. Its protein is CASSAQGNTEAFF.

The J gene is TRBJ1-2, the V gene TRBV11-2; D gene unclear. The CDR3 loop spans 14 amino acids. V was shortened by 0 bases and J by 4 bases, with 9 bases between the two germline ends. The germline gives CDR1 SGHAT, CDR2 FQNNGV. The CDR3 DNA follows: TGTGCCAGCAGCTTAGATCCGGCGGGCTATGGCTACACCTTC. Translating it yields CASSLDPAGYGYTF.

The chain employs TRBV5-1 and TRBJ2-7; D might be TRBD1 (5 bases). Germline CDR1 and CDR2: SGHRS and YFSETQ. V was cut by 2 bases and J by 4 bases, with 19 bases left in between. This CDR3 has 16 residues. CDR3: CASSLDPTATKYEQYF. CDR3 nucleotide sequence: TGCGCCAGCAGCTTAGATCCGACAGCCACTAAATACGAGCAGTACTTC. Together with reference TRBV5-1 and TRBJ2-7, the CDR3 gives the full variable domain: KAGVTQTPRYLIKTRGQQVTLSCSPISGHRSVSWYQQTPGQGLQFLFEYFSETQRNKGNFPGRFSGRQFSNSRSEMNVSTLELGDSALYLCASSLDPTATKYEQYFGPGTRLTVT.

The V gene is TRBV21-1, the J gene TRBJ1-5; TRBD1, the table's D call, lacks a check against the DNA. TRBV21-1 counts as a pseudogene. The length of the CDR3 is 14 residues. CDR3 amino acids: CASSNRKGNQPQHF. The DNA for the CDR3 is TGTGCCAGCAGCAACAGGAAGGGCAATCAGCCCCAGCATTTT.

CDR3 protein: CASSVTVQGYTF. The CDR3 DNA follows: TGTGCCAGCAGTGTAACAGTACAGGGCTACACCTTC. The rearrangement links TRBV2 to TRBJ1-2; the D is unclear. CDR1 is SNHLY, CDR2 FYNNEI, per germline. This CDR3 spans 12 amino acids. V lost 4 bases, J lost 8 bases, and 11 bases lay in between.

V and J are TRBV2 and TRBJ2-7; perhaps TRBD1 as D (6 bases). The germline V gene has CDR1 SNHLY and CDR2 FYNNEI. Trimming shortened V by 8 bases and J by 6 bases, and 20 bases separated the two germline ends. The CDR3 is 14 residues long. The CDR3 sequence: CASGSGTLVFEQYF. Here the CDR3 DNA reads TGTGCCAGCGGATCCGGGACATTGGTATTCGAGCAGTACTTC.